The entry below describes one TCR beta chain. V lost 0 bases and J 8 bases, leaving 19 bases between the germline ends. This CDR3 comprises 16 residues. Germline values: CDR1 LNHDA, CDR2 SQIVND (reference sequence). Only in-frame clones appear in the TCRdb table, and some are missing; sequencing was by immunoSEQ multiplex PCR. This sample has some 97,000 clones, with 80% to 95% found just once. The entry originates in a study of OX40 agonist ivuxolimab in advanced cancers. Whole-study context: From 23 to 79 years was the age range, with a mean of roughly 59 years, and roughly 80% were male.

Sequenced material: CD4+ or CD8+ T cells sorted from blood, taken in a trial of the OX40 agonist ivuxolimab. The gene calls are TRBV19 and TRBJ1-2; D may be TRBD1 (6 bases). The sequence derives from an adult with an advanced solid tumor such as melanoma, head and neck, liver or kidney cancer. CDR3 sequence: CASSIESAGHSKGYTF. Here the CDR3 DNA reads TGTGCCAGTAGTATAGAGTCGGCGGGACATTCGAAGGGCTACACCTTC.